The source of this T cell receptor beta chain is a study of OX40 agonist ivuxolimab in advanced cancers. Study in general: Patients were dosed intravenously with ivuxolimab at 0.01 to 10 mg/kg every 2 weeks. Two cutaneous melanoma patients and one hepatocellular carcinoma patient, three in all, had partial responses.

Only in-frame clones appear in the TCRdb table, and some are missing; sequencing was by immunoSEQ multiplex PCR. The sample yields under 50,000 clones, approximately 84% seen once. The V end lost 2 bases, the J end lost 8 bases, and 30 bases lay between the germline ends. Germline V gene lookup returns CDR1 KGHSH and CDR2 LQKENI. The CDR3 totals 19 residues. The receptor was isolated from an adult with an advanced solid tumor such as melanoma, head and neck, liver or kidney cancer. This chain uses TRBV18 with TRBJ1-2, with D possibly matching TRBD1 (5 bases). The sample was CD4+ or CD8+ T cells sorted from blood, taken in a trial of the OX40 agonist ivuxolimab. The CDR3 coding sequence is TGTGCCAGCTCACCAACGACAGCTCCCCAGCTAGCGGTAACTAGAGGCTACACCTTC. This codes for CASSPTTAPQLAVTRGYTF.